These T cell receptor beta chains were read from a single sample in a study of T cell responses to AZD1222 COVID-19 vaccine. Data came from immunoSEQ multiplex PCR; TCRdb stores just in-frame clones and leaves some out. The sample includes almost 80,000 clones, 87% of them seen just once. Here the sequenced sample was peripheral blood, taken on day 0 of AZD1222 vaccination. These receptors all come from an adult in good health. Both conserved end residues are part of each CDR3. D genes are given only for firm matches. A clone size is listed for some rows: how often the clone was seen (once, few, many), or a class if it is expanded.

d_gene	v_gene	abundance	j_gene	CDR3aa	CDR3nt
TRBD1	TRBV9	.	TRBJ1-4	CASSVNLATGERGKLFF	TGTGCCAGCAGCGTAAATCTCGCGACAGGGGAAAGAGGAAAACTGTTTTTT
.	TRBV7-2	.	TRBJ2-3	CASSLGLLATSTDTQYF	TGTGCCAGCAGCTTGGGCCTTCTAGCGACCAGCACAGATACGCAGTATTTT
TRBD2	TRBV19	.	TRBJ2-1	CASTLRTSGRNEQFF	TGTGCCAGTACCCTAAGGACTAGCGGGAGGAATGAGCAGTTCTTC
.	TRBV25-1	.	TRBJ2-7	CASSVTGFYEQYF	TGTGCCAGCAGTGTTACAGGATTTTACGAGCAGTACTTC
TRBD2	TRBV7-8	.	TRBJ2-7	CASSFGTSGMVGEQYF	TGTGCCAGCAGCTTCGGGACTAGCGGGATGGTTGGCGAGCAGTACTTC
.	TRBV21-1	.	TRBJ1-2	CASSPSGQGSGYTF	TGTGCCAGCAGCCCCTCGGGACAGGGAAGTGGCTACACCTTC
.	TRBV10-2	once	TRBJ2-3	CASSSTGTQYF	TGCGCCAGCAGCTCCACTGGTACGCAGTATTTT
TRBD1	TRBV19	few	TRBJ2-7	CASSIDVTGGYEQYF	TGTGCCAGTAGTATCGATGTAACAGGGGGCTACGAGCAGTACTTC
TRBD2	TRBV29-1	.	TRBJ2-7	CSVVPLAGVSYEQYF	TGCAGCGTTGTGCCACTAGCGGGAGTGTCCTACGAGCAGTACTTC
.	TRBV9	.	TRBJ1-2	CASRRVGYTF	TGTGCCAGCAGGAGGGTAGGCTACACCTTC
.	TRBV19	.	TRBJ1-5	CASSKFLGPQHF	TGTGCCAGTAGTAAATTTCTAGGGCCCCAGCATTTT
TRBD1	TRBV30	.	TRBJ2-2	CAWSAGQGGAGELFF	TGTGCCTGGAGTGCGGGACAGGGAGGAGCCGGGGAGCTGTTTTTT
.	TRBV6-5	.	TRBJ2-5	CASRGIGVETQYF	TGTGCCAGCAGGGGAATTGGTGTGGAGACCCAGTACTTC
.	TRBV7-9	.	TRBJ1-4	CASSLDPHEKLFF	TGTGCCAGCAGCTTAGATCCCCATGAAAAACTGTTTTTT
TRBD1	TRBV11-3	.	TRBJ1-6	CASSKGQAGDSPLHF	TGTGCCAGCAGCAAAGGACAGGCGGGGGATTCACCCCTCCACTTT
.	TRBV7-6	.	TRBJ1-5	CASSLGPGENQPQHF	TGTGCCAGCAGCTTAGGTCCCGGGGAGAATCAGCCCCAGCATTTT
.	TRBV7-8	once	TRBJ1-1	CASSFGVLNTEAFF	TGTGCCAGCAGCTTTGGGGTGTTGAACACTGAAGCTTTCTTT
.	TRBV19	once	TRBJ2-1	CASSAIHAYNEQFF	TGTGCCAGTAGTGCTATACATGCCTACAATGAGCAGTTCTTC
.	TRBV9	.	TRBJ1-3	CASSTSGQFSGNTIYF	TGTGCCAGCAGCACTTCAGGACAGTTCTCTGGAAACACCATATATTTT
.	TRBV7-2	.	TRBJ2-7	CASSLEVALGYEQYF	TGTGCCAGCAGCTTAGAGGTGGCCTTGGGCTACGAGCAGTACTTC
.	TRBV18	.	TRBJ1-1	CASSPRGAIAEAFF	TGTGCCAGCTCACCACGGGGGGCCATTGCTGAAGCTTTCTTT